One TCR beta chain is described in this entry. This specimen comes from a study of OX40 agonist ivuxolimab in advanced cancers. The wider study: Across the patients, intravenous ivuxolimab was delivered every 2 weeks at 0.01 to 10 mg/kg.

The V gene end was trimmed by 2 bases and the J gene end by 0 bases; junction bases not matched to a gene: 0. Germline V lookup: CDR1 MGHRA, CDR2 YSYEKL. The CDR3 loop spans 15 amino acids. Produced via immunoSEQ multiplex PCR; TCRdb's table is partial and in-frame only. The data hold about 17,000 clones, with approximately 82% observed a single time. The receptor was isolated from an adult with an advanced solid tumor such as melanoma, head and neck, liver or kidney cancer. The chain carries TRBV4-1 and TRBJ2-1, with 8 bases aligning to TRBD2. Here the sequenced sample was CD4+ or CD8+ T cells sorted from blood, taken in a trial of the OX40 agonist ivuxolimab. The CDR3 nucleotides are TGCGCCAGCAGCCAAAGCGGGAGCTCCTACAATGAGCAGTTCTTC. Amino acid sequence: CASSQSGSSYNEQFF.